The 7 T cell receptor beta chains in this list originate from one sample, sequenced in a study of OX40 agonist ivuxolimab in advanced cancers. Method: immunoSEQ multiplex PCR; TCRdb's copy keeps in-frame clones and lacks some. This table has 62,000 or so clones, 80% to 90% appearing once. The sequences come from CD4+ or CD8+ T cells sorted from blood, collected in a trial of the OX40 agonist ivuxolimab. These receptors all come from an adult with an advanced solid tumor such as melanoma, head and neck, liver or kidney cancer.

The chain links TRBV28 to TRBJ1-5, with 8 nucleotides matching TRBD1. This CDR3 comprises 15 residues. V was clipped by 3 bases and J by 3 bases; unmatched bases: 4. Germline V gives CDR1 MDHEN, CDR2 SYDVKM. CDR3 nucleotide sequence: TGTGCCAGCAGTTTGGGGACAGGCATCAATCAGCCCCAGCATTTT. Translation gives CASSLGTGINQPQHF.

The chain joins TRBV5-6 to TRBJ2-7; 8 nucleotides match TRBD1. This CDR3 is built from 15 residues. Germline CDR1 and CDR2: SGHDT and YYEEEE. The V segment lost 2 bases and the J segment 3 bases; nucleotides outside the gene matches: 7. Here the CDR3 DNA reads TGTGCCAGCAGCTTAACAGGACAGGGATTCTACGAGCAGTACTTC. Its translation is CASSLTGQGFYEQYF.

The chain couples TRBV2 to TRBJ2-3; D not certain. The germline gives CDR1 SNHLY, CDR2 FYNNEI. This CDR3 is built from 11 residues. V was cut by 5 bases and J by 6 bases, with 6 bases left in between. The CDR3 DNA is TGTGCCAGCAGTATAGGGGATACGCAGTATTTT. This codes for CASSIGDTQYF.

This clone was recorded at least ten times. The rearrangement links TRBV14 to TRBJ1-3, with 8 bases identical to TRBD1. The CDR3 consists of 13 residues. V lost 8 bases to trimming and J lost 2 bases; unmatched junction nucleotides: 2. Germline values: CDR1 SGHDN, CDR2 FVKESK. The CDR3 loop reads CASGTGPGNTIYF. The CDR3, as DNA: TGTGCCAGCGGGACAGGTCCTGGAAACACCATATATTTT.

This chain uses TRBV4-1 with TRBJ2-7, with 11 nucleotides matching TRBD1. CDR3 length equals 16 residues. CDR1 is MGHRA and CDR2 is YSYEKL in the germline V gene. The junction had 8 bases not matched to a gene; V was cut back by 0 bases and J by 7 bases. The CDR3 nucleotides are TGCGCCAGCAGCCAAGATCCTGGACAGGGGGCGGGGGAGCAGTACTTC. This sequence encodes CASSQDPGQGAGEQYF.

The chain joins TRBV12-5 to TRBJ2-5, with 11 bases aligning to TRBD1. Germline values: CDR1 LGHNT, CDR2 FRNRAP. The CDR3 sequence is 16 residues long. Germline trimming cut 4 bases from V and 1 base from J; bases unmatched to any gene: 5. Here the CDR3 reads CASGSSGTGGQETQYF. The CDR3 DNA reads as TGTGCTAGTGGTTCTTCTGGGACAGGGGGCCAAGAGACCCAGTACTTC.

This chain uses TRBV2 with TRBJ2-6; D call uncertain. CDR1 is SNHLY and CDR2 is FYNNEI in the germline V gene. Trimming took 1 base from V and 0 from J, leaving 7 bases between them. The CDR3 sequence is 16 residues long. The CDR3 nucleotides are TGTGCCAGCAGTGAAGGACAAAACTCTGGGGCCAACGTCCTGACTTTC. Translated: CASSEGQNSGANVLTF.